Shown below are 22 T cell receptor beta chains from a single sample sequenced in a study of blood T cell repertoires in COVID-19. Assay used: immunoSEQ multiplex PCR; TCRdb lists only in-frame clones, some missing. The table records about 70,000 clones, roughly 80% of them present only once. Input material: peripheral blood. The receptors come from a woman older than 75 with active or convalescent COVID-19.

There are a few counts of this clone. This chain joins TRBV11-3 and TRBJ2-2, with 9 bases identical to TRBD1. The CDR3 has 19 residues. Germline CDR1 is SGHNT and CDR2 is YENEEA. Losses at the gene ends were 5 bases for V and 3 bases for J; bases not matched to a gene: 16. The CDR3 spells CASSHSGGTGGFDTGELFF. The CDR3 DNA reads as TGTGCCAGCAGCCATAGTGGAGGAACAGGGGGCTTCGACACCGGGGAGCTGTTTTTT.

The CDR3 nucleotides are TGCGCCAGCAGCCAAGCCATACGCGGGGAGACCGCAGGGGGGACCCAGTACTTC. This sequence encodes CASSQAIRGETAGGTQYF. The chain links TRBV4-1 to TRBJ2-5, with TRBD1 as a possible D gene (7 bases). Trimming took off 1 base at V and 7 bases at J, with 25 bases between the two ends. This CDR3 comprises 18 residues. The germline V gene encodes CDR1 MGHRA and CDR2 YSYEKL.

The table lists this clone with a few counts. The rearrangement joins TRBV10-2 to TRBJ1-6; 10 bases align to TRBD1. The germline gives CDR1 WSHSY, CDR2 SAAADI. V shed 6 bases, J shed 7 bases, and the junction held 3 bases outside the gene matches. This CDR3 has 14 residues. The CDR3 DNA is TGCGCCAGCAGGGCGACAGGGGGCAATTCACCCCTCCACTTT. It codes for CASRATGGNSPLHF.

The gene calls are TRBV9 and TRBJ2-7, with D unresolved. This CDR3 is 13 amino acids long. In germline, CDR1 is SGDLS, CDR2 YYNGEE. V lost 4 bases to trimming and J lost 6 bases, with 14 bases between them. The CDR3 sequence is CASSTITSAEQYF. CDR3 nucleotides: TGTGCCAGCAGCACCATTACGAGTGCCGAGCAGTACTTC.

The rearrangement uses TRBV28 and TRBJ2-2; 7 nucleotides line up with TRBD2. Germline loops: CDR1 MDHEN, CDR2 SYDVKM. CDR3 size: 16 residues. V lost 5 bases to trimming and J lost 0 bases; unmatched junction nucleotides: 6. The CDR3 protein is CASSTPGLTNTGELFF. The CDR3 DNA reads TGTGCCAGCAGTACCCCGGGACTAACGAACACCGGGGAGCTGTTTTTT. Combining the CDR3 with reference TRBV28 and TRBJ2-2 gives the whole variable domain DVKVTQSSRYLVKRTGEKVFLECVQDMDHENMFWYRQDPGLGLRLIYFSYDVKMKEKGDIPEGYSVSREKKERFSLILESASTNQTSMYLCASSTPGLTNTGELFFGEGSRLTVL.

A few counts support this clone. The chain links TRBV7-9 to TRBJ1-2; TRBD1 aligns across 7 bases. CDR3 length: 12 residues. Germline V gives CDR1 SEHNR, CDR2 FQNEAQ (reference sequence). Germline trimming cut 1 base from V and 14 bases from J; bases unmatched to any gene: 7. The CDR3: CASSLGTGLWTF. The CDR3 DNA reads as TGTGCCAGCAGCTTAGGGACAGGTCTTTGGACCTTC.

As for this clone: The same CDR3 is also encoded by other DNA sequences in this sample. This chain uses TRBV3-1 (or the pseudogene TRBV3-2) with TRBJ1-2, with TRBD1 matching over 8 bases. Germline lookup yields CDR1 LGHDT and CDR2 YNNKEL (reference sequence). The CDR3 has 13 residues. V trimming: 1 base; J trimming: 5 bases; junction bases outside the gene matches: 0. The CDR3 spells CASSQGQGYGYTF. The CDR3, as DNA: TGTGCCAGCAGCCAAGGACAGGGGTATGGCTACACCTTC.

V usage is TRBV9 and J usage is TRBJ2-2; 7 bases are a match to TRBD2. This CDR3 is 15 amino acids long. Per the germline V gene, CDR1 is SGDLS and CDR2 is YYNGEE. The J segment lost 1 base and the V segment lost 0 bases, leaving 0 bases of the junction unmatched. The CDR3: CASSVASGNTGELFF. For the CDR3, the DNA is TGTGCCAGCAGCGTAGCTAGCGGGAACACCGGGGAGCTGTTTTTT. Full variable domain (missing parts from reference TRBV9 and TRBJ2-2): DSGVTQTPKHLITATGQRVTLRCSPRSGDLSVYWYQQSLDQGLQFLIQYYNGEERAKGNILERFSAQQFPDLHSELNLSSLELGDSALYFCASSVASGNTGELFFGEGSRLTVL.

CDR3 residues: CASSLVGGGEKLFF. In DNA form, the CDR3 reads TGCGCCAGCAGCTTGGTGGGGGGAGGTGAAAAACTGTTTTTT. J is TRBJ1-4 and V is TRBV5-1; D is perhaps TRBD1 (5 bases). The germline V gene encodes CDR1 SGHRS and CDR2 YFSETQ. The CDR3 totals 14 residues. V lost 0 bases to trimming and J lost 7 bases, with 10 bases between them.

The chain is built from TRBV20-1 and TRBJ1-2; no firm D call. This CDR3 has 11 residues. Germline V CDR1 and CDR2: DFQATT, SNEGSKA (reference sequence). V was cut by 3 bases and J by 14 bases, with 16 bases left in between. CDR3 DNA: TGCAGTGCTAGCCCGTCCCTTCTCTCTACCTTC. Amino acid sequence: CSASPSLLSTF.

The chain recombines TRBV3-1 (or the pseudogene TRBV3-2) with TRBJ1-2, with TRBD1 identical over 10 bases. CDR3 length equals 16 residues. Germline assignment: CDR1 LGHDT and CDR2 YNNKEL (reference sequence). The V segment lost 4 bases and the J segment 8 bases; nucleotides outside the gene matches: 13. The CDR3 spells CASSRQGATSPPGYTF. For the CDR3, the DNA is TGTGCCAGCAGCCGACAGGGGGCCACCTCCCCGCCCGGCTACACCTTC.

The rearrangement joins TRBV7-8 to TRBJ2-1; TRBD2 matches at 8 bases. V trimming: 4 bases; J trimming: 10 bases; junction bases outside the gene matches: 12. The germline gives CDR1 SGHVS, CDR2 FQNEAQ. The CDR3 runs to 15 residues. CDR3 DNA: TGTGCCAGCAGCTCCACCGGTTTTGCGGGAGGAGAGCAGTTCTTC. It yields the protein CASSSTGFAGGEQFF.

This chain joins TRBV5-4 and TRBJ2-5; 7 bases agree with TRBD2. V trimming: 6 bases; J trimming: 1 base; junction bases outside the gene matches: 9. CDR1 and CDR2 (germline): SGHNT, YYREEE (reference sequence). The length of the CDR3 is 15 residues. The CDR3, as DNA: TGTGCCAGCACCCGGACGGGGGGTTTCCAAGAGACCCAGTACTTC. Its protein is CASTRTGGFQETQYF.

The chain has TRBV6-6 and TRBJ1-1; 8 bases align to TRBD1. The CDR3 is 16 amino acids. Germline V CDR1 and CDR2: MNHNY, SVGAGI (reference sequence). J gave up 1 base and V 6 bases, and 10 bases lay outside the gene matches. CDR3 in amino acids: CASSPGTGVGNTEAFF. The CDR3 DNA sequence: TGTGCCAGCAGCCCTGGGACAGGAGTGGGGAACACTGAAGCTTTCTTT.

This clone was counted only a few times. V is TRBV4-1 and J is TRBJ1-5; TRBD1 aligns across 7 bases. J was trimmed by 3 bases and V by 3 bases; bases with no gene match: 8. CDR1 and CDR2 from the germline V gene are MGHRA and YSYEKL. The CDR3 extends over 16 amino acids. The CDR3 is CASSQAGTDLNQPQHF. Written as DNA, the CDR3 is TGCGCCAGCAGCCAGGCCGGGACAGACCTCAATCAGCCCCAGCATTTT.

The chain links TRBV14 to TRBJ2-7; D is perhaps TRBD2 (5 bases). The V and J ends lost 1 base and 3 bases respectively, with 10 bases between them. Germline-derived CDR1 and CDR2 are SGHDN and FVKESK. This CDR3 comprises 14 residues. This CDR3 reads CASSQGLKLYEQYF. CDR3 nucleotides: TGTGCCAGCAGCCAAGGACTAAAACTCTACGAGCAGTACTTC. Full variable domain (missing parts from reference TRBV14 and TRBJ2-7): EAGVTQFPSHSVIEKGQTVTLRCDPISGHDNLYWYRRVMGKEIKFLLHFVKESKQDESGMPNNRFLAERTGGTYSTLKVQPAELEDSGVYFCASSQGLKLYEQYFGPGTRLTVT.

This chain links TRBV19 with TRBJ2-7, with D possibly being TRBD1 (5 bases). Trimming removed 4 bases from V and 2 bases from J, with 12 bases in between. Germline values: CDR1 LNHDA, CDR2 SQIVND (reference sequence). There are 14 residues in the CDR3. CDR3 amino acids: CASSTKTGPYEQYF. CDR3 sequence (DNA): TGTGCCAGTAGTACCAAAACAGGACCCTACGAGCAGTACTTC.

This clone has a handful of counts. This chain connects TRBV7-8 to TRBJ1-2; the match to TRBD1 covers 8 bases. V dropped 2 bases and J dropped 5; count of bases not matched to a gene: 4. The CDR3 is made up of 14 amino acids. CDR1 is SGHVS, CDR2 FQNEAQ, per germline. CDR3 coding DNA: TGTGCCAGCAGCTTAATCGGACAGGGATATGGCTACACCTTC. Its translation: CASSLIGQGYGYTF.

There are a few counts of this clone. V and J are TRBV30 and TRBJ2-3; tentatively, D is TRBD2 (5 bases). The CDR3 spans 15 residues. CDR1 and CDR2 (germline): GTSNPN, SVGIG (reference sequence). The V end lost 2 bases, the J end lost 1 base, and 13 bases lay between the germline ends. The CDR3 nucleotides read TGTGCCTGGAGTACCCCTACTAGACGCACAGATACGCAGTATTTT. This encodes CAWSTPTRRTDTQYF. The variable domain in full, completed from reference TRBV30 and TRBJ2-3, reads SQTIHQWPATLVQPVGSPLSLECTVEGTSNPNLYWYRQAAGRGLQLLFYSVGIGQISSEVPQNLSASRPQDRQFILSSKKLLLSDSGFYLCAWSTPTRRTDTQYFGPGTRLTVL.

The rearrangement joins TRBV2 to TRBJ1-5, with D possibly TRBD1 on 6 matching bases. V lost 2 bases to trimming and J lost 4 bases, with 12 bases between them. Looked up from germline, CDR1 is SNHLY and CDR2 is FYNNEI. The CDR3 covers 15 residues. The CDR3 nucleotides are TGTGCCAGCAGTGAAAATGGCAGGGGAAATCAGCCCCAGCATTTT. Translation gives CASSENGRGNQPQHF.

This chain uses TRBV2 with TRBJ1-1; tentatively, D is TRBD1 (5 bases). Germline CDR1 is SNHLY and CDR2 is FYNNEI. The V and J ends lost 7 bases and 1 base respectively, with 10 bases between them. This CDR3 is 13 amino acids long. CDR3 protein: CASKRGRNTEAFF. CDR3 sequence (DNA): TGTGCCAGCAAAAGGGGCAGGAACACTGAAGCTTTCTTT.

The chain employs TRBV30 and TRBJ2-2, with TRBD1 matching over 10 bases. The ends lost 3 bases at V and 6 bases at J; junction bases unmatched: 7. CDR3 size: 15 residues. Germline CDR1 reads GTSNPN; CDR2 reads SVGIG (reference sequence). Here the CDR3 DNA reads TGTGCCTGGAGAAGTCGGGACAGGGGTCCCGGGGAGCTGTTTTTT. Encoded protein: CAWRSRDRGPGELFF.